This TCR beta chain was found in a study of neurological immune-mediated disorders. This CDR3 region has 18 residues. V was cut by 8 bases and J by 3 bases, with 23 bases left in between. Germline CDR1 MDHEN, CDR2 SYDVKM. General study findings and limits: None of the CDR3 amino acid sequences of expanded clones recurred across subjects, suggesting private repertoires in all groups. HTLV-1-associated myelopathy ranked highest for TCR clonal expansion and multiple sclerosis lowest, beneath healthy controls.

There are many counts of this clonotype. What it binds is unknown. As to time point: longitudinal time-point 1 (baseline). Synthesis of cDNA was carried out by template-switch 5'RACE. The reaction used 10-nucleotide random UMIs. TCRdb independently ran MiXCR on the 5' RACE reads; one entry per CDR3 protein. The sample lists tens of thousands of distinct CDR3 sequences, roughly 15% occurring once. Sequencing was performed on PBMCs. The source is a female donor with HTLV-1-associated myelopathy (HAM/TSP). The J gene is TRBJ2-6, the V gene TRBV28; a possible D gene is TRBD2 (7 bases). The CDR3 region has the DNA TGTGCCAGCGCTGACCGGTGGTGGGGGGGCGGTGGGGCCAACGTCCTGACTTTC. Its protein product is CASADRWWGGGGANVLTF.